The T cell receptor beta chain under discussion was sequenced for a study of vaccination effects on CD4 cells after COVID-19 (dated by TCRdb to 2022 to 2024). With regard to the full study: Two doses of either the BNT162b2 or the mRNA-1273 mRNA SARS-CoV-2 vaccine were administered to participants. In both COVID-19 convalescent patients and infection-naive vaccine recipients, the study compared SARS-CoV-2 spike-specific CD4+ TCR repertoires from before mRNA vaccination with those from after it. A total of 10 COVID-19 convalescent patients and a handful of SARS-CoV-2-naive healthy vaccine recipients were included in the full study. In the study, cultures from other donors were sequenced using the Oncomine TCR Beta short-read assay on an Illumina iSeq 100.

The CDR3 holds 14 amino acids from the cysteine to the phenylalanine. The entry retains the CDR3 DNA only, 42 bases that are in frame from base 1. Germline trimming amounts to 3 bases on V and 5 bases on J, with 5 as the count of junction bases outside the gene matches. The germline V gene encodes CDR1 LNHDA and CDR2 SQIVND (reference sequence). On this clone itself: Its antigen is unknown. Per-base qualities were not stored, and no clone one base away is much larger.

The library relied on the immunoSEQ multiplex PCR assay. TCR beta CDR3 sequencing was performed on DNA from the cultured, isolated CD4+ T cells. The source study handled its data this way. The analysis removed non-productive TCR sequences, trimmed reads to the CDR3 region, and retained only CDR3s that were 7 or more amino acids long. Antigen-specific clonotypes were identified with the MANAFEST web app by comparing expansion in peptide wells against reference cultures. To count as positive, a clone had to show expansion at FDR<0.05 compared with the reference and with all other wells, an odds ratio above 5, and a frequency above 0.1% in two replicate wells. Cross-reactive clonotypes were defined as significantly expanded in SARS-CoV-2 spike wells and in at least one common cold coronavirus spike condition. Levenshtein distance calculated with the stringdist R package was used to assess CDR3 similarity, and unrooted trees were constructed with ape in R 3.6.1. Held by TCRdb, this immuneACCESS table contains in-frame sequences only and omits some clones. Under half of the omission traces to an unresolved V gene where checked; the cause of the rest is unknown. The V and J calls and the clone size are those of that table, but D and trimming were determined from the DNA. Counted in this sample were about 41,000 clones; under 85% of them appeared once. In total, the top ten clones hold about 3.1% of the sample.

To identify antigen-specific CD4+ T cell clonotypes by their expansion, the ViraFEST assay first stimulated PBMC with viral peptide pools and then applied TCR sequencing. After more than 9 days of culture, CD4+ T cells were isolated with the EasySep CD4+ T cell isolation kit. Negative nucleocapsid antibody results before and after vaccination confirmed that the healthy vaccine recipients had no prior SARS-CoV-2 infection. Each well held more than 1.5 million PBMC cultured in IMDM containing roughly 5% human AB serum, 8.5 to 10 IU/ml IL-2 and gentamicin, along with about 9.5 ug/ml peptides. On days 3 and 7, half of the culture medium was replaced with fresh IL-2-containing medium. Each peptide stimulation condition was cultured in triplicate wells unless otherwise noted. Using Ficoll-Paque Plus gradient centrifugation, PBMC were separated from whole blood and then either used fresh or cryopreserved at -140C. The overlapping peptide pools covered the spike proteins of SARS-CoV-2 and of the common cold coronaviruses HCoV-NL63, HCoV-OC43 and HCoV-229E. The QIAamp micro DNA kit was used to extract genomic DNA from the cultured CD4+ T cells.

Summary of the overall study and its limitations: In healthy vaccine recipients, vaccine-induced clones were almost all SARS-CoV-2 mono-reactive, with only 1 of 255 being cross-reactive with common cold coronaviruses. Both infection-induced and vaccine-induced clones contracted markedly at late post-vaccination timepoints, which is consistent with waning T cell responses. The study was limited by a small number of convalescent patients, and early post-infection timepoints were lacking.

This clonotype was sampled from a human donor who received a COVID-19 vaccine. The chain is encoded by TRBV19 joined to TRBJ2-3; 7 central nucleotides agree with TRBD2. The sequences come from CD4+ T cells from PBMCs cultured with HCoV-NL63 spike peptides, collected before COVID-19 vaccination. Interpreted using the paper, the cell subset or site label stands for: HCoV-NL63 spike overlapping peptide pool stimulation. The DNA reads as follows: TGTGCCAGTAGTATGTCCGCGGGGGAAGATACGCAGTATTTT. Its translation reads: CASSMSAGEDTQYF.